These 27 T cell receptor beta chains came from one sample sequenced in a study of blood T cell repertoires in COVID-19. Only in-frame clones appear in the TCRdb table, and some are missing; sequencing was by immunoSEQ multiplex PCR. The sample contains 350,000 to 550,000 clones, roughly nine tenths of which appear only once. The sequencing input was PBMCs or T cells enriched from blood (not recorded which). The source of these receptors is a woman between 18 and 29 years old with acute COVID-19.

The chain recombines TRBV7-3 with TRBJ1-4, with 8 bases matching TRBD1. CDR1 and CDR2 from the germline V gene are SGHTA and FQGTGA. The CDR3 totals 13 residues. With 6 bases clipped from V and 7 bases from J, the junction kept 4 bases outside the gene matches. CDR3 bases: TGTGCCAGCAGTGACAGGGGAGGTGAAAAACTGTTTTTT. Protein product: CASSDRGGEKLFF.

The rearrangement uses TRBV6-5 and TRBJ2-7, with D possibly matching TRBD1 (5 bases). Trimming stripped 0 bases from V and 5 bases from J, with 11 bases between. CDR1 and CDR2 (germline): MNHEY, SVGAGI. This CDR3 is built from 14 residues. CDR3 loop: CASSYSPGNHEQYF. As DNA, the CDR3 is TGTGCCAGCAGTTACTCCCCAGGGAACCACGAGCAGTACTTC.

This chain connects TRBV4-1 to TRBJ2-7; 7 positions match TRBD2. V dropped 0 bases and J dropped 1; count of bases not matched to a gene: 6. Germline CDR1 is MGHRA and CDR2 is YSYEKL. The CDR3 length is 16 residues. The CDR3 bases are TGCGCCAGCAGCCAAGATAATAGCGGGCGATCCTACGAGCAGTACTTC. It codes for CASSQDNSGRSYEQYF.

This clone has just a few counts. CDR3 loop: CASSLEGRASYGYTF. The CDR3 DNA is TGTGCCAGCAGCTTGGAGGGCAGGGCCAGCTATGGCTACACCTTC. V gene TRBV5-6 combines with J gene TRBJ1-2; perhaps TRBD1 as D (5 bases). Germline V gives CDR1 SGHDT, CDR2 YYEEEE. The CDR3 covers 15 residues. Trimming shortened V by 0 bases and J by 4 bases, and 13 bases separated the two germline ends.

This clone came up once. The chain joins TRBV28 to TRBJ1-5, with D possibly matching TRBD1 (6 bases). The CDR3 totals 14 residues. CDR1 is MDHEN, CDR2 SYDVKM, per germline. Trimming stripped 4 bases from V and 4 bases from J, with 11 bases between. The DNA for the CDR3 is TGTGCCAGCAGTTCGACAGGTCGGAATCAGCCCCAGCATTTT. It yields the protein CASSSTGRNQPQHF.

V is TRBV5-1 and J is TRBJ1-1; D might be TRBD1 (5 bases). V lost 0 bases to trimming and J lost 0 bases, with 9 bases between them. Germline CDR1 and CDR2: SGHRS and YFSETQ. The CDR3 loop spans 15 amino acids. As DNA, the CDR3 is TGCGCCAGCAGCTTGGAAGGGGCCATGAACACTGAAGCTTTCTTT. It specifies CASSLEGAMNTEAFF.

V and J are TRBV7-2 and TRBJ1-1; possible D gene TRBD1, 6 bases. The V and J ends lost 6 bases and 4 bases respectively, with 15 bases between them. Looked up from germline, CDR1 is SGHTA and CDR2 is FQGNSA. There are 14 residues in the CDR3. This CDR3 reads CASRKAGVLTEAFF. The CDR3 nucleotides are TGTGCCAGCAGAAAGGCAGGGGTTCTCACTGAAGCTTTCTTT. Based on the CDR3 plus reference TRBV7-2 and TRBJ1-1, the full variable domain is GAGVSQSPSNKVTEKGKDVELRCDPISGHTALYWYRQSLGQGLEFLIYFQGNSAPDKSGLPSDRFSAERTGGSVSTLTIQRTQQEDSAVYLCASRKAGVLTEAFFGQGTRLTVV.

This clone has just a few counts. The chain combines TRBV10-1 with TRBJ2-2; 9 bases are shared with TRBD2. The germline gives CDR1 WNHNN, CDR2 SYGVQD (reference sequence). The CDR3 totals 13 residues. V lost 8 bases and J lost 4; bases outside the gene matches: 2. CDR3 region: CASSTSGTGELFF. Written as DNA, the CDR3 is TGCGCCAGCTCGACTAGCGGCACCGGGGAGCTGTTTTTT.

The chain combines TRBV9 with TRBJ2-3; D unresolved. Per the germline V gene, CDR1 is SGDLS and CDR2 is YYNGEE. This CDR3 comprises 14 residues. V was clipped by 0 bases and J by 0 bases, with 5 bases between them. DNA for the CDR3: TGTGCCAGCAGCGTAGCTCCGAGCACAGATACGCAGTATTTT. Translated, it gives CASSVAPSTDTQYF. Drawing the rest from reference TRBV9 and TRBJ2-3, the complete variable domain is DSGVTQTPKHLITATGQRVTLRCSPRSGDLSVYWYQQSLDQGLQFLIQYYNGEERAKGNILERFSAQQFPDLHSELNLSSLELGDSALYFCASSVAPSTDTQYFGPGTRLTVL.

The rearrangement uses TRBV6-5 and TRBJ2-7; TRBD2 might be the D (7 bases). This CDR3 spans 15 amino acids. The V end was cut by 6 bases, the J end by 2 bases, with 17 bases between. CDR1 and CDR2 (germline): MNHEY, SVGAGI. The CDR3 nucleotides read TGTGCCAGCAGAAAGGATCGGGGGGCGACCTACGAGCAGTACTTC. Translation: CASRKDRGATYEQYF.

The V gene is TRBV21-1, the J gene TRBJ1-2; the table's D call of TRBD1 was not tested on the DNA. TRBV21-1 is a pseudogene locus. The CDR3 has 15 amino acids. CDR3 region: CASSKADRSLRGYTF. In DNA form, the CDR3 reads TGTGCCAGCAGCAAAGCGGACAGGAGTCTTCGGGGCTACACCTTC.

This chain joins TRBV6-2 or TRBV6-3 and TRBJ2-7, with 10 bases matching TRBD2. The germline CDR1 and CDR2 sequences are MNHEY and SVGEGT. The junction had 4 bases not matched to a gene; V was cut back by 5 bases and J by 3 bases. The CDR3 has 14 amino acids. Written as DNA, the CDR3 is TGTGCCAGCAGTCCATGGACTAGCGGCTACGAGCAGTACTTC. It encodes CASSPWTSGYEQYF.

The rearrangement links TRBV5-1 to TRBJ1-3; no firm D call. The ends were cut back, 2 bases at V and 3 bases at J, with 12 bases in the middle. Germline V gene lookup returns CDR1 SGHRS and CDR2 YFSETQ. The CDR3 length is 15 residues. The CDR3 DNA is TGCGCCAGCAGCTTCGGAGATAAGGTTGGAAACACCATATATTTT. Translated: CASSFGDKVGNTIYF.

The V and J genes are TRBV6-5 and TRBJ1-1, with D unresolved. In germline, CDR1 is MNHEY, CDR2 SVGAGI. CDR3 size: 13 residues. Between the trimmed V and J ends, which lost 6 bases and 10 bases, there was a span of 18 bases. CDR3 nucleotide sequence: TGTGCCAGCAGGCCGGGAAGAGAAAGTCGAGCTTTCTTT. This gives the protein CASRPGRESRAFF.

The chain links TRBV27 to TRBJ2-4; D might be TRBD1 (6 bases). Trimming shortened V by 5 bases and J by 9 bases, and 11 bases separated the two germline ends. The germline gives CDR1 MNHEY, CDR2 SMNVEV (reference sequence). CDR3 size: 12 residues. The DNA for the CDR3 is TGTGCCAGCAGTCCTAGCAGGGGCATTCAGTACTTC. Amino acid sequence: CASSPSRGIQYF.

V gene TRBV5-1 combines with J gene TRBJ2-7, with D maybe TRBD1 (6 bases). Trimming removed 4 bases from V and 2 bases from J, with 10 bases in between. Looked up from germline, CDR1 is SGHRS and CDR2 is YFSETQ. There are 13 residues in the CDR3. CDR3 sequence (DNA): TGCGCCAGCAGCGCCAGGGACACCTACGAGCAGTACTTC. Its translation is CASSARDTYEQYF.

Concerning this clone: Relative to the germline gene, one junction end is altered; a read error may explain this. This sequence joins TRBV11-2 and TRBJ2-7; TRBD2 aligns across 9 bases. CDR1 is SGHAT and CDR2 is FQNNGV in the germline V gene. The CDR3 is 17 amino acids. CDR3 in amino acids: CASSLDASGATSHEQYF. CDR3 nucleotide sequence: TGTGCCAGCAGCTTAGATGCTAGCGGGGCTACCTCCCACGAGCAGTACTTC.

Regarding this clone: The junction departs from the called germline gene at one end, perhaps through a read error. This chain joins TRBV12-3 or TRBV12-4 and TRBJ1-5; a possible D gene is TRBD1 (5 bases). This CDR3 comprises 13 residues. For the CDR3, the DNA is TGTGCCAGCGGAATTTCAGGGAATCAGCTCCAGCATTTT. Translating it yields CASGISGNQLQHF.

This chain uses TRBV6-5 with TRBJ1-4; 11 bases are a match to TRBD1. Trimming at V came to 6 bases and at J to 7 bases, leaving 4 bases not matched to a gene. Germline CDR1 and CDR2: MNHEY and SVGAGI. CDR3 size: 14 residues. The CDR3 spells CASRSGTGGEKLFF. CDR3 sequence (DNA): TGTGCCAGCAGATCAGGGACAGGGGGTGAAAAACTGTTTTTT.

The rearrangement links TRBV10-2 to TRBJ2-7; maybe TRBD2 (5 bases). In germline, CDR1 is WSHSY, CDR2 SAAADI. Trimming cost V 4 bases and J 4 bases, with 5 bases left between them. The CDR3 runs 11 residues. The DNA of the CDR3 is TGCGCCAGCAGTGCGGGGTACGAGCAGTACTTC. It encodes CASSAGYEQYF.

On this clone itself: This CDR3 is also generated by other DNA sequences in the sample. CDR3: CASSYSGRGNTEAFF. Written as DNA, the CDR3 is TGTGCCAGCAGTTACTCGGGAAGGGGGAACACTGAAGCTTTCTTT. This sequence joins TRBV6-5 and TRBJ1-1, with a weak D call TRBD1 (5 bases). CDR3 length equals 15 residues. In germline, CDR1 is MNHEY, CDR2 SVGAGI. Trimming took off 0 bases at V and 1 base at J, with 9 bases between the two ends.

V gene TRBV10-3 combines with J gene TRBJ1-2, with 8 nucleotides matching TRBD1. The CDR3 length is 16 residues. Unmatched junction bases numbered 8, after V lost 2 bases and J lost 3 bases. Per germline, CDR1 ENHRY and CDR2 SYGVKD. DNA of the CDR3: TGTGCCATCAGTGAGAGCCGTGGACAGGGCTACTATGGCTACACCTTC. Translated, it gives CAISESRGQGYYGYTF.

The gene calls are TRBV15 and TRBJ2-7; weak D call: TRBD2 (6 bases). The CDR3 length is 13 residues. Germline loops: CDR1 LNHNV, CDR2 YYDKDF (reference sequence). V lost 0 bases and J 4 bases, leaving 7 bases between the germline ends. CDR3 in amino acids: CATSREGRYEQYF. The CDR3 nucleotides read TGTGCCACCAGCAGAGAGGGGAGGTACGAGCAGTACTTC.

The rearrangement links TRBV12-3 or TRBV12-4 to TRBJ2-1, with TRBD2 matching 12 bases. V lost 5 bases and J lost 15; bases outside the gene matches: 8. The CDR3 loop spans 13 amino acids. CDR3 region: CASSIGLAGIRFF. DNA of the CDR3: TGTGCCAGCAGTATCGGACTAGCGGGGATTCGGTTCTTC.

The rearrangement joins TRBV5-1 to TRBJ2-4; 8 bases align to TRBD2. CDR1 is SGHRS and CDR2 is YFSETQ in the germline V gene. Unmatched junction bases numbered 5, after V lost 0 bases and J lost 0 bases. There are 17 residues in the CDR3. CDR3 nucleotide sequence: TGCGCCAGCAGCTTGGAGGCACTAGCGGTAGCCAAAAACATTCAGTACTTC. This translates into CASSLEALAVAKNIQYF.

The chain links TRBV7-8 to TRBJ2-7; 11 bases are a match to TRBD2. This CDR3 region has 16 residues. V lost 0 bases to trimming and J lost 3 bases; unmatched junction nucleotides: 4. CDR1 and CDR2 (germline): SGHVS, FQNEAQ. CDR3 residues: CASSLALAGENYEQYF. The DNA of the CDR3 is TGTGCCAGCAGCTTAGCACTAGCGGGAGAGAACTACGAGCAGTACTTC.

The chain couples TRBV6-1 to TRBJ2-7, with 7 bases matching TRBD1. The CDR3 is 15 amino acids. J lost 4 bases, V lost 1 base, and 7 bases had no gene match. Germline assignment: CDR1 MNHNS and CDR2 SASEGT. This CDR3 is CASSEERGRVYEQYF. CDR3 in DNA: TGTGCCAGCAGTGAAGAGAGGGGGCGGGTGTACGAGCAGTACTTC.